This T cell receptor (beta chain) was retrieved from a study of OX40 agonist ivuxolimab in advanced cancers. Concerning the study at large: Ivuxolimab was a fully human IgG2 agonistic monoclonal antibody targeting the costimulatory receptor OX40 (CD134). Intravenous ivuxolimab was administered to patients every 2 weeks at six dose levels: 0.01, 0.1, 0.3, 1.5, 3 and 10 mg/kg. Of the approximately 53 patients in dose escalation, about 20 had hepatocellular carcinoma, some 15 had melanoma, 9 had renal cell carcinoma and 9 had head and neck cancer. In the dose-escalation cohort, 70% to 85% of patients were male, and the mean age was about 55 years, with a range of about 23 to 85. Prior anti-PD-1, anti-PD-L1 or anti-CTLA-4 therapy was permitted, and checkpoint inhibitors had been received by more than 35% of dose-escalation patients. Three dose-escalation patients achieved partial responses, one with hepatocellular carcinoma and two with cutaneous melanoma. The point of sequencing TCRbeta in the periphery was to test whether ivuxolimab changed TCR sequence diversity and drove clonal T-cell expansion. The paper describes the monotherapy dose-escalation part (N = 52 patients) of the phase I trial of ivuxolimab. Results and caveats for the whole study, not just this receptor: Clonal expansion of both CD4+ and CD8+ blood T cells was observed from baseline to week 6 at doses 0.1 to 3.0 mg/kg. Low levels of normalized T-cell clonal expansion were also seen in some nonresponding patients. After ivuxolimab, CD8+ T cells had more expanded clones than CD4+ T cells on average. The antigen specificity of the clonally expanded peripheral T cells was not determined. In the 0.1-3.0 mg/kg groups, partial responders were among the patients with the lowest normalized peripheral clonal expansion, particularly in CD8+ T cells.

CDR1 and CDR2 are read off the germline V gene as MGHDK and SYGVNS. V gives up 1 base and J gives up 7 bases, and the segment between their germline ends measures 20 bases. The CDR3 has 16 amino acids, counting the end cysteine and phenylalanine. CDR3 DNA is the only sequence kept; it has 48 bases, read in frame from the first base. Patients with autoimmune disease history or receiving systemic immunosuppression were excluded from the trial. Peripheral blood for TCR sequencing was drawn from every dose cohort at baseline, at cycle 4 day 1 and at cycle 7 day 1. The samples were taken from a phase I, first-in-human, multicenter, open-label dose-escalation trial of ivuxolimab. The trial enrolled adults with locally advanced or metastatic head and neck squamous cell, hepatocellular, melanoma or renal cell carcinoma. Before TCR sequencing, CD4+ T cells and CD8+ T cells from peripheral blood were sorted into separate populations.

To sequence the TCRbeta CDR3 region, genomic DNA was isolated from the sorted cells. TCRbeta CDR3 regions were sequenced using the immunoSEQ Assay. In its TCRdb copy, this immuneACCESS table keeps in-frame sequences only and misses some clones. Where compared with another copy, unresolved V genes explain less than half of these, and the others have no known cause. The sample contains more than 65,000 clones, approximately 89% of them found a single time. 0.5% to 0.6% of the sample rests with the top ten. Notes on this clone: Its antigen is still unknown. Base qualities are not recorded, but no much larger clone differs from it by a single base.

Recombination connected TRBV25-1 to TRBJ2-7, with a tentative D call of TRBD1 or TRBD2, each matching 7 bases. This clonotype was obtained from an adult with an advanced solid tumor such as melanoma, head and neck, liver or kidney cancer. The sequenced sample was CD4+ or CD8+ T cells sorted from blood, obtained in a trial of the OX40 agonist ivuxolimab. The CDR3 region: CASSESREGAKVEQYF. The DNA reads TGTGCCAGCAGTGAATCAAGGGAGGGGGCTAAGGTGGAGCAGTACTTC.